One sample yielded the 7 T cell receptor beta chains listed below, sequenced in a study of shared clonotypes between healthy human individuals. Assay used: immunoSEQ multiplex PCR; TCRdb lists only in-frame clones, some missing. This table has some 2,400,000 clones, approximately 94% appearing once. Material: naive CD4+ T cells sorted from blood. This sample's subset: CD45RA+ positively selected. The receptors here all came from a man aged 18 to 29 in good health.

V is TRBV27 and J is TRBJ2-1; unclear D gene. Germline V gene data show CDR1 as MNHEY and CDR2 as SMNVEV (reference sequence). This CDR3 contains 13 residues. The V and J ends lost 6 bases and 7 bases respectively, with 13 bases between them. The CDR3: CASSPVRGNEQFF. The DNA of the CDR3 is TGTGCCAGCAGCCCCGTACGCGGTAATGAGCAGTTCTTC.

On this clone itself: Additional DNA sequences in this sample encode the identical CDR3. This sequence joins TRBV5-4 and TRBJ2-3, with D maybe TRBD2 (6 bases). CDR3 length equals 15 residues. Trimming took 2 bases from V and 0 from J, leaving 10 bases between them. Germline CDR1 is SGHNT and CDR2 is YYREEE (reference sequence). The CDR3 region has the DNA TGTGCCAGCAGCTTAGGAGGGTCTAGCACAGATACGCAGTATTTT. This translates into CASSLGGSSTDTQYF.

J is TRBJ1-2 and V is TRBV27, with TRBD1 matching 8 bases. V was clipped by 5 bases and J by 7 bases; unmatched bases: 6. The CDR3 consists of 13 residues. Germline values: CDR1 MNHEY, CDR2 SMNVEV (reference sequence). The CDR3 loop reads CASSAWTGSGYTF. CDR3 in DNA: TGTGCCAGCAGTGCCTGGACAGGGAGTGGCTACACCTTC.

This clone was detected only once. The gene calls are TRBV30 and TRBJ2-3, with TRBD2 matching over 8 bases. Trimming cost V 1 base and J 2 bases; bases outside gene matches: 5. The length of the CDR3 is 15 residues. The germline gives CDR1 GTSNPN, CDR2 SVGIG (reference sequence). The CDR3, as DNA: TGTGCCTGGAGTGCAAGGCGGGGGGCCACAGATACGCAGTATTTT. It encodes CAWSARRGATDTQYF.

V gene TRBV11-2 combines with J gene TRBJ2-6, with D uncertain. Germline lookup yields CDR1 SGHAT and CDR2 FQNNGV. V lost 7 bases and J 0 bases, leaving 13 bases between the germline ends. There are 16 residues in the CDR3. The CDR3 bases are TGTGCCAGCACCCCAGTCCCTAACTCTGGGGCCAACGTCCTGACTTTC. The encoded protein is CASTPVPNSGANVLTF.

The genes are TRBV7-8 and TRBJ2-5, with TRBD2 matching over 11 bases. The J call is uncertain, as TRBJ2-7 better fits the DNA end. The CDR3 contains 15 residues. Per the germline V gene, CDR1 is SGHVS and CDR2 is FQNEAQ. The CDR3 here is CASSLGLAGMYEQYF. For the CDR3, the DNA is TGTGCCAGCAGCTTAGGACTAGCGGGAATGTACGAGCAGTACTTC.

V gene TRBV6-5 combines with J gene TRBJ2-5; D is perhaps TRBD2 (7 bases). Per germline, CDR1 MNHEY and CDR2 SVGAGI. The CDR3 sequence is 14 residues long. V lost 10 bases to trimming and J lost 1 base, with 16 bases between them. The CDR3 here is CATRRGGPQETQYF. The CDR3 DNA sequence: TGTGCCACCCGAAGGGGGGGCCCCCAAGAGACCCAGTACTTC.